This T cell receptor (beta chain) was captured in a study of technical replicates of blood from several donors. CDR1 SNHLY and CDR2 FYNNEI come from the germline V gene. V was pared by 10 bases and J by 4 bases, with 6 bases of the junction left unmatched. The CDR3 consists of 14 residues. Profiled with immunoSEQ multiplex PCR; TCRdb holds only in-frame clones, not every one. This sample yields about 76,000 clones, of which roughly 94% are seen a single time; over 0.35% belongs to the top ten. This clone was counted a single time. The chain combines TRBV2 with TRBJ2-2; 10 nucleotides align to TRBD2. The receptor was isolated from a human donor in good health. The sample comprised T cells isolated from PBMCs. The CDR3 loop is CATTSGTTTGELFF. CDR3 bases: TGTGCCACTACTAGCGGGACCACCACCGGGGAGCTGTTTTTT.